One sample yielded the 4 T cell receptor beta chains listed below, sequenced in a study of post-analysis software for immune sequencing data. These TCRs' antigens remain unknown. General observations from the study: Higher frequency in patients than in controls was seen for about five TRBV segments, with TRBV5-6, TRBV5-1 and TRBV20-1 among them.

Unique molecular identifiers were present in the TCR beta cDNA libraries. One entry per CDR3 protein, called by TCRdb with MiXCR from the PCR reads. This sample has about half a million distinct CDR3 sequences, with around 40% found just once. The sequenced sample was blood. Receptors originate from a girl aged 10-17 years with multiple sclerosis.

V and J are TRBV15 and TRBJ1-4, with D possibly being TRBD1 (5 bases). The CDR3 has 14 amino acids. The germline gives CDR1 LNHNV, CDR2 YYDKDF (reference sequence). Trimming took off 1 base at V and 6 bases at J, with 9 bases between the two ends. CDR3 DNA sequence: TGTGCCACCAGCAGAGGAGGGGTTGATGAAAAACTGTTTTTT. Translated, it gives CATSRGGVDEKLFF.

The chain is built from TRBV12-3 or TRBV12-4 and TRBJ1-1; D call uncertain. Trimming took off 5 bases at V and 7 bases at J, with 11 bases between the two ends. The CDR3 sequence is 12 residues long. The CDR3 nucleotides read TGTGCCAGCAGTCTATTGGGGTTTGAAGCTTTCTTT. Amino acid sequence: CASSLLGFEAFF.

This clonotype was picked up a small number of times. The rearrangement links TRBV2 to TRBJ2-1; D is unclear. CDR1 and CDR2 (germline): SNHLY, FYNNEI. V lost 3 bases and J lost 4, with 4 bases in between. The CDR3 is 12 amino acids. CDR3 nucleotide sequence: TGTGCCAGCAGTGACGGGTACAATGAGCAGTTCTTC. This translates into CASSDGYNEQFF.

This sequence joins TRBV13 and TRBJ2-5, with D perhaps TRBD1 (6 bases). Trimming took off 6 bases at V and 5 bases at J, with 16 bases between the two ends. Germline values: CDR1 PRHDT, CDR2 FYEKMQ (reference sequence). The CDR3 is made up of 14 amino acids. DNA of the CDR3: TGTGCCAGCAGACGGACAGAGGGCGGGGAGACCCAGTACTTC. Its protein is CASRRTEGGETQYF.